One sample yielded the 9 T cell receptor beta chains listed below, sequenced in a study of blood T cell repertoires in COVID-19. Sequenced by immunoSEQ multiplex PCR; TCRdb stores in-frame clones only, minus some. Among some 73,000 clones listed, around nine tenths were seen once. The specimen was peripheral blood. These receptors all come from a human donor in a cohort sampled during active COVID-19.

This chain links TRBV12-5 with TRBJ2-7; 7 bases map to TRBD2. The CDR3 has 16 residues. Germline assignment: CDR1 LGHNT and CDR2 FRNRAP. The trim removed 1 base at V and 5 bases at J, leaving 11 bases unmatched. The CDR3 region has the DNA TGTGCTAGTGGTTTGGCCCAAGGGACTACCGGGGACGAGCAGTACTTC. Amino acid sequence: CASGLAQGTTGDEQYF.

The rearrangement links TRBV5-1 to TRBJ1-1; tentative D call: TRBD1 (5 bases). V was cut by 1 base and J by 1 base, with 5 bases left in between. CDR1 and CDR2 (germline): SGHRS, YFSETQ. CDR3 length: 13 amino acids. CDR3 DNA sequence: TGCGCCAGCAGCTTGCAGGGGAACACTGAAGCTTTCTTT. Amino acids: CASSLQGNTEAFF.

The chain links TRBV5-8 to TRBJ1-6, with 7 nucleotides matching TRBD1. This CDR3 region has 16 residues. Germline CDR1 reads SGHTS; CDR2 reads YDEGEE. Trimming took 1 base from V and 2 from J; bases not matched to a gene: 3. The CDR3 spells CASSLSQGPYNSPLHF. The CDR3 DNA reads TGTGCCAGCAGCTTGTCACAGGGGCCCTATAATTCACCCCTCCACTTT.

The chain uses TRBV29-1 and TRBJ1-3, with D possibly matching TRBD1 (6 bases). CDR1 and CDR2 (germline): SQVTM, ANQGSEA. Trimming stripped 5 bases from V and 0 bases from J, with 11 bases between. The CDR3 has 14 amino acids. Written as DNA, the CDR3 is TGCAGCGTTACAGGACAGTTCTCTGGAAACACCATATATTTT. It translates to CSVTGQFSGNTIYF.

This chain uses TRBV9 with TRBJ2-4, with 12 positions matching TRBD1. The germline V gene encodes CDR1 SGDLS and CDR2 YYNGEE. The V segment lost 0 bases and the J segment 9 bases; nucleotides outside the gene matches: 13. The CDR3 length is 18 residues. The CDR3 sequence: CASSVAGTGGVGVAIQYF. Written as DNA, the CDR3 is TGTGCCAGCAGCGTAGCAGGGACAGGGGGCGTGGGGGTCGCCATTCAGTACTTC.

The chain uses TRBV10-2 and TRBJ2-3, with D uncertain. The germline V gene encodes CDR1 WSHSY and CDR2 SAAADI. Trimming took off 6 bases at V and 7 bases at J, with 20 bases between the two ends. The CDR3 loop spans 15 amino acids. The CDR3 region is CASSPGPPREHTQYF. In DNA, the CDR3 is TGCGCCAGCAGCCCCGGTCCTCCGCGAGAGCATACGCAGTATTTT.

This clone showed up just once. This CDR3 reads CASSDSFPSTNGYTF. CDR3 in DNA: TGTGCCAGCAGTGACTCGTTTCCATCTACTAATGGCTACACCTTC. This chain joins TRBV6-4 and TRBJ1-2; D gene ambiguous. The germline V gene has CDR1 MRHNA and CDR2 SNTAGT. Trimming stripped 0 bases from V and 6 bases from J, with 14 bases between. The CDR3 has 15 residues.

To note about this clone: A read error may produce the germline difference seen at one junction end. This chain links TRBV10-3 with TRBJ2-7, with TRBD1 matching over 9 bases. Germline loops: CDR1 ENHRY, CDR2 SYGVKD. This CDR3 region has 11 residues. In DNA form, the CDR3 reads TGTGCCATCAGTGAAGGGACAGGGTTGTCCTTC. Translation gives CAISEGTGLSF.

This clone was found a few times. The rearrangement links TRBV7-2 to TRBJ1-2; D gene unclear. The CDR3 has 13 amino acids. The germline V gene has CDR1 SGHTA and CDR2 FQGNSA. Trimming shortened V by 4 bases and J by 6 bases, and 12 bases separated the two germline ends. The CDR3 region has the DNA TGTGCCAGCAGCTATTCTCTTCGGGATGGCTACACCTTC. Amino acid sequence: CASSYSLRDGYTF.